One sample yielded the 30 T cell receptor beta chains listed below, sequenced in a study of technical replicates of blood from a few donors. This table comes from immunoSEQ multiplex PCR, and its TCRdb copy is limited to in-frame clones, with some not included. The table records under 90,000 clones, 95% to 98% of them present only once. The source material was T cells isolated from PBMCs. Every receptor here comes from a human donor in good health.

V is TRBV28 and J is TRBJ1-4; D is uncertain. Germline V gene data show CDR1 as MDHEN and CDR2 as SYDVKM. The CDR3 is 15 residues long. Trimming cost V 3 bases and J 4 bases, with 12 bases left between them. The CDR3 reads CASSLAGRRNEKLFF. The CDR3 DNA sequence: TGTGCCAGCAGTTTGGCCGGGAGGCGTAATGAAAAACTGTTTTTT.

The chain carries TRBV4-1 and TRBJ1-1; possible D gene TRBD1, 5 bases. CDR3 size: 16 residues. Trimming took off 0 bases at V and 0 bases at J, with 11 bases between the two ends. Germline values: CDR1 MGHRA, CDR2 YSYEKL. In DNA, the CDR3 is TGCGCCAGCAGCCAAGAGGGGGGATCCATGAACACTGAAGCTTTCTTT. Protein sequence: CASSQEGGSMNTEAFF.

This chain uses TRBV6-6 with TRBJ1-1; TRBD1 is a possible D gene (5 bases). This CDR3 spans 15 amino acids. V was clipped by 6 bases and J by 0 bases, with 14 bases between them. The germline V gene encodes CDR1 MNHNY and CDR2 SVGAGI (reference sequence). The CDR3: CASSEETELNTEAFF. The CDR3 DNA reads as TGTGCCAGCAGCGAAGAGACAGAACTGAACACTGAAGCTTTCTTT.

This chain links TRBV1 with TRBJ2-1; the DNA was not compared with TRBD2, the D call given in the table. TRBV1 counts as a pseudogene. The CDR3 runs 16 residues. In DNA, the CDR3 is TGCACCAGCAGCCAAGACGAGCGGGAGGGCTACAATGAGCAGTTCTTC. Its translation is CTSSQDEREGYNEQFF.

The chain links TRBV11-2 to TRBJ1-5; 7 nucleotides agree with TRBD1. Germline loops: CDR1 SGHAT, CDR2 FQNNGV. CDR3 length: 16 residues. V was pared by 1 base and J by 7 bases, with 10 bases of the junction left unmatched. Here the CDR3 reads CASSLGRGQGGQPQHF. The CDR3 DNA reads as TGTGCCAGCAGCTTAGGGAGGGGGCAGGGCGGGCAGCCCCAGCATTTT.

The rearrangement joins TRBV10-3 to TRBJ2-1; 11 bases align to TRBD2. The germline CDR1 and CDR2 sequences are ENHRY and SYGVKD. The CDR3 spans 15 residues. V dropped 6 bases and J dropped 10; count of bases not matched to a gene: 11. The CDR3 here is CAIRPRVAGGGEQFF. CDR3 sequence (DNA): TGTGCCATCAGACCCCGGGTAGCGGGAGGGGGCGAGCAGTTCTTC.

V is TRBV7-9 and J is TRBJ2-7; TRBD1 might be the D (6 bases). This CDR3 contains 15 residues. Germline assignment: CDR1 SEHNR and CDR2 FQNEAQ (reference sequence). V lost 3 bases and J 1 base, leaving 13 bases between the germline ends. CDR3 loop: CASSLGHQNSYEQYF. The CDR3 DNA follows: TGTGCCAGCAGCTTGGGACACCAGAATTCCTACGAGCAGTACTTC.

The rearrangement links TRBV11-2 to TRBJ2-1; no clear D. CDR1 and CDR2 from the germline V gene are SGHAT and FQNNGV. This CDR3 contains 12 residues. V lost 5 bases, J lost 5 bases, and 7 bases lay in between. CDR3 loop: CASSPTDNEQFF. The DNA for the CDR3 is TGTGCCAGCAGCCCCACGGACAATGAGCAGTTCTTC.

In this sample, this clone turned up a few times. The CDR3 DNA sequence: TGTGCCAGCAGGGCCAGGATAATGAACACTGAAGCTTTCTTT. It yields the protein CASRARIMNTEAFF. This chain uses TRBV6-5 with TRBJ1-1; D ambiguous. The CDR3 totals 14 residues. Trimming stripped 6 bases from V and 0 bases from J, with 11 bases between. CDR1 MNHEY and CDR2 SVGAGI come from the germline V gene.

This clone was detected only once. The rearrangement links TRBV5-6 to TRBJ2-5; possibly TRBD2 for D (6 bases). V was pared by 6 bases and J by 5 bases, with 14 bases between. The CDR3 is made up of 13 amino acids. The germline V gene has CDR1 SGHDT and CDR2 YYEEEE. CDR3 amino acids: CASTEGRKETQYF. The CDR3 coding sequence is TGTGCCAGCACGGAGGGCCGGAAGGAGACCCAGTACTTC.

The chain joins TRBV7-9 to TRBJ1-3; D is undetermined. There are 13 residues in the CDR3. V lost 1 base and J lost 5, with 6 bases in between. Germline V gene lookup returns CDR1 SEHNR and CDR2 FQNEAQ (reference sequence). CDR3: CASSLELRNTIYF. The CDR3 region has the DNA TGTGCCAGCAGCTTAGAGCTCAGAAACACCATATATTTT. The whole variable domain, filled in from reference TRBV7-9 and TRBJ1-3, reads DTGVSQNPRHKITKRGQNVTFRCDPISEHNRLYWYRQTLGQGPEFLTYFQNEAQLEKSRLLSDRFSAERPKGSFSTLEIQRTEQGDSAMYLCASSLELRNTIYFGEGSWLTVV.

V gene TRBV5-4 combines with J gene TRBJ2-3, with TRBD1 matching over 7 bases. V dropped 4 bases and J dropped 5; count of bases not matched to a gene: 10. The V gene's germline CDR1 is SGHNT and CDR2 YYREEE (reference sequence). The length of the CDR3 is 15 residues. The CDR3 protein is CASSPSTGTQDTQYF. The CDR3 DNA reads TGTGCCAGCAGCCCATCGACAGGGACCCAAGATACGCAGTATTTT.

V usage is TRBV6-1 and J usage is TRBJ1-3; D ambiguous. Germline-derived CDR1 and CDR2 are MNHNS and SASEGT. This CDR3 region has 15 residues. V shed 3 bases and J shed 3 bases, with 12 bases lying between them. The CDR3 loop reads CASSERDIYGNTIYF. The DNA for the CDR3 is TGTGCCAGCAGTGAGAGAGACATTTATGGAAACACCATATATTTT.

This chain's CDR3 is CASSLAQTGANEAFF. CDR3 nucleotide sequence: TGCGCCAGCAGCTTGGCCCAGACAGGGGCTAATGAAGCTTTCTTT. This chain joins TRBV5-1 and TRBJ1-1; 8 bases agree with TRBD1. In germline, CDR1 is SGHRS, CDR2 YFSETQ. V lost 0 bases to trimming and J lost 7 bases; unmatched junction nucleotides: 8. This CDR3 has 15 amino acids.

The chain joins TRBV6-1 to TRBJ1-5; 7 bases match TRBD1. Unmatched junction bases numbered 12, after V lost 6 bases and J lost 7 bases. CDR3 length: 15 amino acids. Germline CDR1 MNHNS, CDR2 SASEGT. The CDR3 region is CASRDIQGRGQPQHF. The CDR3 DNA follows: TGTGCCAGCAGAGATATACAGGGGCGTGGGCAGCCCCAGCATTTT.

This clone was seen once. This sequence joins TRBV5-4 and TRBJ2-3; D may be TRBD1 (5 bases). Germline V CDR1 and CDR2: SGHNT, YYREEE (reference sequence). Trimming took 2 bases from V and 3 from J, leaving 13 bases between them. CDR3 length: 15 residues. CDR3 in amino acids: CASSLGSRVTDTQYF. The CDR3 bases are TGTGCCAGCAGCTTAGGTAGCAGGGTGACAGATACGCAGTATTTT.

This chain joins TRBV11-3 and TRBJ2-2; 10 nucleotides agree with TRBD1. The germline CDR1 and CDR2 sequences are SGHNT and YENEEA. This CDR3 has 19 amino acids. The trim removed 4 bases at V and 1 base at J, leaving 12 bases unmatched. The CDR3 DNA reads as TGTGCCAGCAGCTCGTTTTTCGGGACAGGGGACTTGAACACCGGGGAGCTGTTTTTT. It translates to CASSSFFGTGDLNTGELFF.

As regards this clone: The junction differs from germline at one of its ends, possibly a read error. V and J are TRBV5-1 and TRBJ1-4, with a weak D call TRBD1 (5 bases). There are 17 residues in the CDR3. Germline V CDR1 and CDR2: SGHRS, YFSETQ. The CDR3 DNA sequence: TGCGCCAGCAGCTTGGGGGTCCTCGCCGGGACTACTGAAAAACTGTTTTTT. It yields the protein CASSLGVLAGTTEKLFF.

The V gene is TRBV18, the J gene TRBJ2-3; unclear D gene. V was shortened by 6 bases and J by 4 bases, with 11 bases between the two germline ends. Germline-derived CDR1 and CDR2 are KGHSH and LQKENI. This CDR3 is 13 amino acids long. CDR3 region: CASSPSRADTQYF. The DNA of the CDR3 is TGTGCCAGCTCCCCGAGTCGGGCAGATACGCAGTATTTT.

The rearrangement uses TRBV28 and TRBJ1-2; TRBD1 might be the D (5 bases). This CDR3 is 12 amino acids long. Trimming took 5 bases from V and 8 from J, leaving 12 bases between them. Germline-derived CDR1 and CDR2 are MDHEN and SYDVKM. The CDR3 loop is CASSRPGRGYTF. In DNA, the CDR3 is TGTGCCAGCAGTCGGCCAGGGCGAGGCTACACCTTC.

The chain links TRBV27 to TRBJ2-3; TRBD1 agrees at 7 bases. Germline loops: CDR1 MNHEY, CDR2 SMNVEV (reference sequence). The CDR3 contains 13 residues. V was pared by 6 bases and J by 11 bases, with 11 bases of the junction left unmatched. The CDR3 here is CASRKNSGTEQYF. The CDR3, as DNA: TGTGCCAGCAGAAAAAACTCCGGGACAGAGCAGTATTTT.

This CDR3 is CASSSPKPGQGSDTQYF. CDR3 DNA: TGCGCCAGCAGCTCCCCCAAACCGGGACAGGGGTCAGATACGCAGTATTTT. The chain joins TRBV4-1 to TRBJ2-3, with 10 bases lining up with TRBD1. The CDR3 has 17 amino acids. Germline loops: CDR1 MGHRA, CDR2 YSYEKL. With 5 bases clipped from V and 4 bases from J, the junction kept 12 bases outside the gene matches.

V and J are TRBV12-5 and TRBJ2-3; maybe TRBD2 (6 bases). This CDR3 is 16 amino acids long. Germline-derived CDR1 and CDR2 are LGHNT and FRNRAP. Deletions cut 6 bases from V and 4 bases from J, with 20 bases between. The CDR3 is CASGRGTGSGADTQYF. In DNA, the CDR3 is TGTGCTAGTGGCCGGGGGACTGGTTCCGGAGCAGATACGCAGTATTTT. Combining the CDR3 with reference TRBV12-5 and TRBJ2-3 gives the whole variable domain DARVTQTPRHKVTEMGQEVTMRCQPILGHNTVFWYRQTMMQGLELLAYFRNRAPLDDSGMPKDRFSAEMPDATLATLKIQPSEPRDSAVYFCASGRGTGSGADTQYFGPGTRLTVL.

The rearrangement links TRBV7-6 to TRBJ2-7; 8 bases align to TRBD1. V trimming: 4 bases; J trimming: 6 bases; junction bases outside the gene matches: 11. The CDR3 spans 15 residues. Germline-derived CDR1 and CDR2 are SGHVS and FNYEAQ. CDR3 coding DNA: TGTGCCAGCAGCTCTGCACCTCGCGACAGGGGCGAGCAGTACTTC. Amino acid sequence: CASSSAPRDRGEQYF.

This clone is a singleton in its sample. The rearrangement links TRBV6-1 to TRBJ2-7; TRBD2 might be the D (5 bases). CDR1 is MNHNS, CDR2 SASEGT, per germline. V lost 6 bases and J 6 bases, leaving 15 bases between the germline ends. The CDR3 extends over 13 amino acids. CDR3 in amino acids: CASRQQPRAEQYF. CDR3 in DNA: TGTGCCAGCAGACAACAACCGAGGGCCGAGCAGTACTTC.

This clone was detected only once. V is TRBV6-5 and J is TRBJ1-3; D uncertain. The CDR3 consists of 12 residues. Between the trimmed V and J ends, which lost 4 bases and 6 bases, there was a span of 7 bases. Germline V lookup: CDR1 MNHEY, CDR2 SVGAGI. In DNA, the CDR3 is TGTGCCAGCAGTTCTCCACTAAACACCATATATTTT. It encodes CASSSPLNTIYF.

Remarks on this clone: The junction differs from germline at one of its ends, possibly a read error. V and J are TRBV5-1 and TRBJ1-4; TRBD1 matches 7 bases. Per germline, CDR1 SGHRS and CDR2 YFSETQ. The CDR3 sequence is 16 residues long. The CDR3 loop is CASSAAEGQTKEKLFF. CDR3 bases: TGCGCCAGCAGCGCGGCGGAGGGACAGACTAAAGAAAAACTGTTTTTT.

The chain couples TRBV12-2 to TRBJ2-3; the D segment call TRBD2 is taken from the table without a DNA check. TRBV12-2 is annotated as a pseudogene. This CDR3 comprises 21 residues. The CDR3 DNA reads as TGTGCAAGTCGCGTAAGCGGACTAGCGGGAGCCCCTGGATCTAGCACAGATACGCAGTATTTT. Translating gives CASRVSGLAGAPGSSTDTQYF.

J is TRBJ2-7 and V is TRBV5-6; D perhaps matches TRBD2 (5 bases). The CDR3 runs to 16 residues. CDR1 is SGHDT and CDR2 is YYEEEE in the germline V gene. Trimming took 0 bases from V and 3 from J, leaving 16 bases between them. The CDR3 nucleotides are TGTGCCAGCAGCTTGGGAGGAGGCGTTGGGGACTACGAGCAGTACTTC. As protein: CASSLGGGVGDYEQYF.

This clone was counted between two and nine times. This sequence joins TRBV9 and TRBJ1-1; the match to TRBD1 covers 10 bases. The germline V gene encodes CDR1 SGDLS and CDR2 YYNGEE. CDR3 size: 17 residues. J gave up 1 base and V 0 bases, and 6 bases lay outside the gene matches. DNA for the CDR3: TGTGCCAGCAGCGTAGGGACAGGGGGTTTGGGGAACACTGAAGCTTTCTTT. As protein: CASSVGTGGLGNTEAFF.